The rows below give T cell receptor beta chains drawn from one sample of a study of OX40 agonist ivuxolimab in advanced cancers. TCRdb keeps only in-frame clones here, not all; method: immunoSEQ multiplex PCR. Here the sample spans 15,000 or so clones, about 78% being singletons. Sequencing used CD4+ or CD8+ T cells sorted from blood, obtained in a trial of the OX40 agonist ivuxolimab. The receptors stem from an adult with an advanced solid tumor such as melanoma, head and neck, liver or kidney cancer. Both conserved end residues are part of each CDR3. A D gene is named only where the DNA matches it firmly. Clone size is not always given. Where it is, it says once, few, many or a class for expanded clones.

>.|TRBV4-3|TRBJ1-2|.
TGCGCCAGCAGCCAAGATCGGGCAGGAGCTTACTATGGCTACACCTTC
CASSQDRAGAYYGYTF
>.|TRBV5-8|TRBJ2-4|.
TGTGCCAGCAGCTTGTTTCTCGCAGCCAAAAACATTCAGTACTTC
CASSLFLAAKNIQYF
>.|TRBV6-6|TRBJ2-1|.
TGTGCCAGCAGCCCGAGCAATGAGCAGTTCTTC
CASSPSNEQFF
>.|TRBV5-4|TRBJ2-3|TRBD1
TGTGCCAGCAGCTTGACCAGGGGGCGCCCGAGCACAGATACGCAGTATTTT
CASSLTRGRPSTDTQYF
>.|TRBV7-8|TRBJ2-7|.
TGTGCCAGCAGCTTAGTAGGTTGGGAGCAGTACTTC
CASSLVGWEQYF
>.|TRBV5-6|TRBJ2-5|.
TGTGCCAGCAGCGCAACCCAGGGTAATCGAGAGACCCAGTACTTC
CASSATQGNRETQYF
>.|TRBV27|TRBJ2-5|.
TGTGCCAGCAGTTTTGGGTACCAAGAGACCCAGTACTTC
CASSFGYQETQYF
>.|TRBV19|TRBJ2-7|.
TGTGCCAGTAGTATGGCCCTCGCCTCCTACGAGCAGTACTTC
CASSMALASYEQYF
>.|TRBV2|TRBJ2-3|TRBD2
TGTGCCAGCAGTGGCTTCGGGCTAGCGGGGGGAAGCACAGATACGCAGTATTTT
CASSGFGLAGGSTDTQYF
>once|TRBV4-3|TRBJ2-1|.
TGCGCCAGCAGCCAAGAATGGACAGATTCTCCCTTCAATGAGCAGTTCTTC
CASSQEWTDSPFNEQFF
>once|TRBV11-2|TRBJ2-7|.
TGTGCCAGCAGCTTAGCTGGGGCAGCCCCCTACGAGCAGTACTTC
CASSLAGAAPYEQYF
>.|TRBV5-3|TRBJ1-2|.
TGTGCCACCCCCCGGGGTAGGGAGGCCTTC
CATPRGREAF
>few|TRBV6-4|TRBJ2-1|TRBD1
TGTGCCAGCAGTGAAACAGGGGGCTCCTACAATGAGCAGTTCTTC
CASSETGGSYNEQFF
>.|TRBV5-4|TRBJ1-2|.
TGTGCCAGCAGCTTGGAAGGGGACTATGGCTACACCTTC
CASSLEGDYGYTF
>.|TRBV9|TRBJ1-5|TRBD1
TGTGCCAGCAGTCCCGAGACAGGGTTCAATCAGCCCCAGCATTTT
CASSPETGFNQPQHF
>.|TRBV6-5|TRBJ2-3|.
TGTGCCAGCAGTTACACGGGTAGCACAGATACGCAGTATTTT
CASSYTGSTDTQYF
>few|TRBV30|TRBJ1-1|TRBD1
TGTGCCTGCTACACAGGGACAGCCACTGAAGCTTTCTTT
CACYTGTATEAFF
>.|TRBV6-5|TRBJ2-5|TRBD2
TGTGCCAGCAGCTCCGGGACTAGCGGAGAGACCCAGTACTTC
CASSSGTSGETQYF
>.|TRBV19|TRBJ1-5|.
TGTGCCAGTAGTTCGGATTTTTATCAGCCCCAGCATTTT
CASSSDFYQPQHF
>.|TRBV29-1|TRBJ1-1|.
TGCAGCGTTCGTTTAGGCATGAACACTGAAGCTTTCTTT
CSVRLGMNTEAFF
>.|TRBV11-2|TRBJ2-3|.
TGTGCCAGCAGCTTATACATTGAGACGCAGTATTTT
CASSLYIETQYF
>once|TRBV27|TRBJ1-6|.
TGTGCCAGCAGTCCGACGACAGGAAGCTCCTATAATTCACCCCTCCACTTT
CASSPTTGSSYNSPLHF
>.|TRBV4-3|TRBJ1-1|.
TGCGCCAGCAGCCCTAGGGGAGCCGATAGTAACACTGAAGCTTTCTTT
CASSPRGADSNTEAFF
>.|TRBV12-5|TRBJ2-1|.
TGTGCTAGTGGTTTGGACCACTCGGGCGGGGATGAGCAGTTCTTC
CASGLDHSGGDEQFF
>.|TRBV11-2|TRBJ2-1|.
TGTGCCAGCAGCTTGCCGAGCTCCTACAATGAGCAGTTCTTC
CASSLPSSYNEQFF
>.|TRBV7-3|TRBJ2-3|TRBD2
TGTGCCAGCAGCGTGGGGGAGGGGGATACGCAGTATTTT
CASSVGEGDTQYF
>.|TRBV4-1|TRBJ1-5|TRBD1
TGCGCCAGCAGCCAGAGTCCGGGACAGACCAATCAGCCCCAGCATTTT
CASSQSPGQTNQPQHF
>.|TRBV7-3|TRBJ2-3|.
TGTGCCAGCAGTAATACGGGGGGCCGTGAGGATACGCAGTATTTT
CASSNTGGREDTQYF
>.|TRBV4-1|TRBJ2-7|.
TGCGCCAGCAGCCAAGATCCGGTCGGGGTAAGCTCCTACGAGCAGTACTTC
CASSQDPVGVSSYEQYF
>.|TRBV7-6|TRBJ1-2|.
TGTGCCAGCCGCTCGGGTCCCCTGCTTAACTATGGCTACACCTTC
CASRSGPLLNYGYTF
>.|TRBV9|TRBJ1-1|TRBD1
TGTGCCAGCAGCTCTCCACCTGGGACAGGGTACACTGAAGCTTTCTTT
CASSSPPGTGYTEAFF
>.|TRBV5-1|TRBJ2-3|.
TGCGCCAGCAGCTGGAGGAAACAACACACAGATACGCAGTATTTT
CASSWRKQHTDTQYF
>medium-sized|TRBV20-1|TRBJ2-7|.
TGCAGTGCTCCGGGGGAGTACGAGCAGTACTTC
CSAPGEYEQYF
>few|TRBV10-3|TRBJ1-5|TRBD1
TGTGCCACCAGGCCGGGACAGGGGGGGCAGCCCCAGCATTTT
CATRPGQGGQPQHF
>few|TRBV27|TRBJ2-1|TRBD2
TGTGCCAGCAGTTTCGTTTTTGGAGCGGGGGGGCACAATGAGCAGTTCTTC
CASSFVFGAGGHNEQFF
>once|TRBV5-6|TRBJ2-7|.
TGTGCCAGCAGTTCGTCCTACGAGCAGTACTTC
CASSSSYEQYF
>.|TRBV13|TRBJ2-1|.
TGTGCCAGCAGCACCCGGGAGGCAGGGGGATGGAACTCCTACAATGAGCAGTTCTTC
CASSTREAGGWNSYNEQFF